The 14 T cell receptor beta chains below come from one sample, sequenced in a study of human T cells and chemical hapten exposure. Time point denoted: patch test 3, about 24 weeks after DPC sensitization. The treatment: therapeutic diphenylcyclopropenone sensitization with weekly scalp DPC. Whole blood, unfractionated, served as the material for total RNA extraction. TCRdb passed the RACE reads through MiXCR, listing each CDR3 protein once. This sample yields 35,000 to 45,000 distinct CDR3 sequences, of which roughly 13% are seen a single time; roughly 2% belongs to the top ten. The source was whole blood, collected in connection with sensitization to the hapten diphenylcyclopropenone (DPC). Source of these receptors: a woman aged 40 to 50 with alopecia areata. Some clones in this sample may be carry-over from other donors' samples.

V is TRBV12-3 or TRBV12-4 and J is TRBJ1-4; D is perhaps TRBD1 (5 bases). The CDR3 length is 14 residues. The V end lost 4 bases, the J end lost 14 bases, and 20 bases lay between the germline ends. The CDR3 loop is CASSSGTPRRQLFF. For the CDR3, the DNA is TGTGCCAGCAGTTCCGGGACCCCCCGTAGGCAGCTGTTTTTT.

The chain links TRBV2 to TRBJ2-3, with D possibly TRBD1 on 6 matching bases. The CDR3 extends over 15 amino acids. V was clipped by 3 bases and J by 5 bases, with 15 bases between them. The germline CDR1 and CDR2 sequences are SNHLY and FYNNEI. CDR3 protein: CASSEGTRAIDTQYF. DNA for the CDR3: TGTGCCAGCAGTGAGGGGACACGGGCCATAGATACGCAGTATTTT.

In its sample, this clonotype was seen a few times. The chain combines TRBV4-1 with TRBJ1-2; D might be TRBD1 (5 bases). With 0 bases removed from V and 6 bases from J, the gap between germline ends came to 14 bases. Germline V gene sequence: CDR1 MGHRA, CDR2 YSYEKL. CDR3 length: 15 amino acids. The DNA of the CDR3 is TGCGCCAGCAGCCAAGATGGGCGGAGGGGCCATGGCTACACCTTC. Residues: CASSQDGRRGHGYTF.

This clonotype has just a few counts. The chain carries TRBV7-9 and TRBJ1-2; no reliable D call. This CDR3 region has 16 residues. The germline gives CDR1 SEHNR, CDR2 FQNEAQ (reference sequence). V lost 5 bases to trimming and J lost 3 bases, with 19 bases between them. CDR3 amino acids: CASSPMEWARDYGYTF. CDR3 nucleotide sequence: TGTGCCAGCAGCCCCATGGAGTGGGCGCGGGACTATGGCTACACCTTC. Looking up the rest from reference TRBV7-9 and TRBJ1-2 gives the full variable domain: DTGVSQNPRHKITKRGQNVTFRCDPISEHNRLYWYRQTLGQGPEFLTYFQNEAQLEKSRLLSDRFSAERPKGSFSTLEIQRTEQGDSAMYLCASSPMEWARDYGYTFGSGTRLTVV.

There are a few counts of this clonotype. The rearrangement joins TRBV5-1 to TRBJ2-7; D remains unclear. The CDR3 has 14 amino acids. Trimming removed 4 bases from V and 1 base from J, with 12 bases in between. Germline V lookup: CDR1 SGHRS, CDR2 YFSETQ. This CDR3 reads CASSLRTGSYEQYF. The CDR3, as DNA: TGCGCCAGCAGCCTCCGGACGGGTTCCTACGAGCAGTACTTC.

The chain links TRBV4-1 to TRBJ2-3; 15 nucleotides agree with TRBD2. Trimming removed 1 base from V and 0 bases from J; junction bases left unmatched: 5. This CDR3 has 19 residues. Germline V CDR1 and CDR2: MGHRA, YSYEKL. CDR3: CASSQAGLAGGTSTDTQYF. As DNA, the CDR3 is TGCGCCAGCAGCCAAGCGGGACTAGCGGGAGGCACTAGCACAGATACGCAGTATTTT.

This clonotype was recorded many times. The chain employs TRBV7-6 and TRBJ2-3; 7 bases agree with TRBD2. This CDR3 has 16 amino acids. The J segment lost 0 bases and the V segment lost 2 bases, leaving 5 bases of the junction unmatched. Germline assignment: CDR1 SGHVS and CDR2 FNYEAQ. CDR3 residues: CASSLIAGHSTDTQYF. For the CDR3, the DNA is TGTGCCAGCAGCTTAATAGCGGGCCATAGCACAGATACGCAGTATTTT.

This clonotype was found many times. This chain connects TRBV28 to TRBJ2-5; TRBD1 aligns across 11 bases. The CDR3 loop spans 15 amino acids. V shed 7 bases, J shed 4 bases, and the junction held 8 bases outside the gene matches. Germline V gene data show CDR1 as MDHEN and CDR2 as SYDVKM. CDR3 sequence reads: CASTSPGTGGETQYF. The CDR3 DNA reads TGTGCCAGCACATCTCCGGGGACAGGGGGAGAGACCCAGTACTTC.

This clonotype was seen a handful of times. The chain is built from TRBV29-1 and TRBJ2-3, with D perhaps assigned TRBD1 or TRBD2 (5 bases each). The V and J ends lost 7 bases and 0 bases respectively, with 11 bases between them. This CDR3 comprises 13 residues. The germline CDR1 and CDR2 sequences are SQVTM and ANQGSEA. The CDR3 region has the DNA TGCAGCGGACGGGACCTGAGCACAGATACGCAGTATTTT. It translates to CSGRDLSTDTQYF.

Note on this clonotype: A much larger clone lies one base from this, so it may be a read error. This chain connects TRBV20-1 to TRBJ2-2; the D gene is possibly TRBD2 (6 bases). CDR1 is DFQATT, CDR2 SNEGSKA, per germline (reference sequence). The CDR3 extends over 14 amino acids. CDR3 bases: TGCAGTGCCGCCGGGACTTTGTACACCGGGCAGCTGTTTTTT. Its translation: CSAAGTLYTGQLFF.

The rearrangement uses TRBV4-3 and TRBJ2-1; no clear D gene. Looked up from germline, CDR1 is LGHNA and CDR2 is YSLEER. V lost 0 bases, J lost 9 bases, and 6 bases lay in between. The length of the CDR3 is 12 residues. The DNA of the CDR3 is TGCGCCAGCAGCCAAGAAGGCGGTGAGCAGTTCTTC. This codes for CASSQEGGEQFF.

The V and J genes are TRBV29-1 and TRBJ2-3; 7 nucleotides line up with TRBD1. CDR3 length: 12 residues. Germline CDR1 reads SQVTM; CDR2 reads ANQGSEA. The V gene end was trimmed by 4 bases and the J gene end by 6 bases; junction bases not matched to a gene: 4. The DNA of the CDR3 is TGCAGCGTTGGGGACAGCCCGGATACGCAGTATTTT. It is translated as CSVGDSPDTQYF.

This rearrangement joins TRBV29-1 to TRBJ1-2; the match to TRBD1 covers 8 bases. Trimming at V came to 6 bases and at J to 0 bases, leaving 15 bases not matched to a gene. CDR3 length: 17 amino acids. Germline lookup yields CDR1 SQVTM and CDR2 ANQGSEA. The CDR3 DNA reads as TGCAGCGTCCGAACGGGACAGGCGGCGGGTGCTAACTATGGCTACACCTTC. Protein product: CSVRTGQAAGANYGYTF.

The rearrangement uses TRBV3-1 and TRBJ2-2; no clear D gene. V lost 8 bases and J 6 bases, leaving 7 bases between the germline ends. Germline V gives CDR1 LGHDT, CDR2 YNNKEL (reference sequence). The CDR3 consists of 11 residues. CDR3 sequence (DNA): TGTGCCAGCTTCTGGGCCGGGGAGCTGTTTTTT. Protein sequence: CASFWAGELFF.